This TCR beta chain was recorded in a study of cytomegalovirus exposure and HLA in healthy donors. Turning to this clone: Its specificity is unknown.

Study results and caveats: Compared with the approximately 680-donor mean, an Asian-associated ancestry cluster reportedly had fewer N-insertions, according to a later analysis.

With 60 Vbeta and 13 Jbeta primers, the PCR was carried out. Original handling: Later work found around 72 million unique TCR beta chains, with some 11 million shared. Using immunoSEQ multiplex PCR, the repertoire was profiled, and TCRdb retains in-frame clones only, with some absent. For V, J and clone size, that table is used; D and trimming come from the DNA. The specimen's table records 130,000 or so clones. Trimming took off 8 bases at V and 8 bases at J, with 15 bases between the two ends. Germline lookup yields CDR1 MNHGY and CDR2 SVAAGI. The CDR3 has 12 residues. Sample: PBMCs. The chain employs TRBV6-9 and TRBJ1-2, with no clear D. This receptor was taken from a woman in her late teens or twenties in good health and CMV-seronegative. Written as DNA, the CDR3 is TGTGCCAGCTTGGTCCCCTCGGGGGGCTACACCTTC. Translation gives CASLVPSGGYTF.